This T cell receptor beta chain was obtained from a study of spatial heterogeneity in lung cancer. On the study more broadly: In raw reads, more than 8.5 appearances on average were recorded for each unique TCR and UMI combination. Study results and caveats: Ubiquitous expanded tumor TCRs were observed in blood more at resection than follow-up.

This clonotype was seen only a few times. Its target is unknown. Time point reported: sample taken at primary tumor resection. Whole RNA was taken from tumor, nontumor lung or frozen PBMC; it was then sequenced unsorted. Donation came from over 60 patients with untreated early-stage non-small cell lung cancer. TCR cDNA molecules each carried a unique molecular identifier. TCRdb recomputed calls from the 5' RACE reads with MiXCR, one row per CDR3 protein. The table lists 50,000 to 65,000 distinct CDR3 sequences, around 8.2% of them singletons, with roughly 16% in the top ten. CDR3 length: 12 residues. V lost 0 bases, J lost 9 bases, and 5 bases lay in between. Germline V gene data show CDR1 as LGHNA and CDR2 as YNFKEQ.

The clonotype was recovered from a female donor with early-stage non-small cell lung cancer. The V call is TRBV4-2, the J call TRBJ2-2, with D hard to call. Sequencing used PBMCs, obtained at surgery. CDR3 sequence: CASSQDSWELFF. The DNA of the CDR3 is TGTGCCAGCAGCCAAGATTCGTGGGAGCTGTTTTTT.